The source of this T cell receptor beta chain is a study of shared clonotypes between healthy human individuals (dated by TCRdb to 2020 to 2021). Concerning the study at large: The cohort included three men and a couple of women between 18 and 49 years of age. To increase sequencing depth and limit assay-specific biases, different laboratories used diverse techniques to prepare libraries and sequence TCR repertoires. Each donor's leukapheresis produced roughly between roughly 0.85 and 10 billion PBMCs. Per donor, three plates each were used for CD4 naive and CD4 memory, two for CD8 naive, and one for CD8 memory. The study deeply sequenced blood TCR repertoires of about 5 healthy adults to estimate repertoire size and the extent of clonotype sharing between individuals.

Remarks on this clone: The antigen it binds to is not known. Base-call qualities are not available, and no considerably larger clone is one nucleotide away.

Using the deep immunoSEQ assay, multiplex PCR amplified TCR CDR3 regions from genomic DNA. For each cell subset, the extracted genomic DNA was distributed evenly across all wells of several immunoSEQ 96-well plates, and each plate served as one replicate. For sorted subsets, each replicate PCR was loaded with around 220 ng genomic DNA, equivalent to approximately 33,000 T cell genomes. The purified libraries were quantified using a Qubit 3.0 fluorometer, sized with a Bioanalyzer 2100, and then quantified again using the KAPA Library Quantification kit. Every immunoSEQ 96-well plate was sequenced on a separate single-read 150-cycle Illumina NextSeq 550 flow cell. The study's processing was this. Because the immunoSEQ output held only junctional sequences and lacked quality scores, the filtering could not match the filtering applied to full-length reads. Sequences were annotated with PyIR, a Python wrapper for IgBLAST v1.9, using IMGT germline references to assign V/J genes and CDR3. Reads with weak V/J assignments (E-value above 1e-6), missing CDR3, stop codons, out-of-frame junctions, or ambiguous translated residues were removed. V3J clonotypes were defined as sequences sharing an identical inferred V gene, J gene, and CDR3 amino acid sequence. The percentage overlap between two repertoires was calculated by dividing the number of shared unique clonotypes by the size of the smaller repertoire. Repertoire richness was assessed with RTK rarefaction, the Chao1 estimator, and Recon v2.1 estimates of unobserved clonotypes. Generation probabilities were computed with OLGA for all TCRbeta clonotypes obtained by the gDNA method from several donors. TCRdb obtained this table from immuneACCESS and retained in-frame rearrangements with V and J assigned. These tables miss some clones; where compared with another copy, unresolved V genes account for less than half of the shortfall, and the remainder is unexplained. That table furnishes V, J and clone size, whereas the DNA furnished D and trimming. The sample table records some 2,100,000 clones; 90% to 95% of these occur just once. About 1.8% of the sample goes to the ten largest clones.

CD8 naive samples were obtained by positive selection for CCR7 among CD45RO-negative cells, yielding a CD45RA+CCR7+ population from which TemRA cells were excluded. Healthy HIV-negative adults with no recently reported acute infections or vaccinations were included as donors. Every donor was a Caucasian adult living in Nashville, Tennessee, USA. Blood was obtained by leukapheresis, after which PBMCs were separated by Ficoll-Histopaque density gradient centrifugation and cryopreserved in liquid nitrogen vapor phase. Purity and quantity of every magnetically sorted T cell population were checked by analytical flow cytometry. From each sorted fraction, genomic DNA was isolated and quantified by UV absorbance on a Nanodrop 2000c. What the authors observed across the whole study: The small number of donors limited the genetic and exposure-history diversity represented. Pairwise subsampling led to the expectation that sequencing depth would affect the degree of clonotype sharing among donors. Even with the large sequencing depth, rarefaction of the sorted-subset datasets indicated that sequencing was incomplete. Approximately 5% of naive CD4, more than 3% of naive CD8, about 2.1% of memory CD4, and approximately 0.39% of memory CD8 clonotypes were shared across several donors. Higher generation probabilities were observed for clonotypes shared by all four sorted-subset donors than for non-shared clonotypes. Estimated clonotype richness was generally larger for naive than for memory subsets. Only blood was sampled, and tissue TCR repertoires likely differ from those in blood.

The sequenced sample consisted of naive CD8+ T cells from PBMCs. Sample cell subset or site, as interpreted from the label and publication: CD45RA+CCR7+. The source of this sequence is a young man in good health. Some clones in this sample may be carry-over from other donors' samples.

The CDR3 region has the sequence CASSQHLGQGLHEQYF. The nucleotide sequence is TGCGCCAGCAGCCAACATCTGGGACAGGGGTTGCACGAGCAGTACTTC. The sequence is built from TRBV4-3 and TRBJ2-7, and 10 bases in between align with TRBD1. CDR1 and CDR2, per the germline V gene, are LGHNA and YSLEER. Spanning cysteine to phenylalanine, the CDR3 consists of 16 amino acids. The retained sequence is limited to the CDR3, 48 bases, with the frame set at the first base. V is trimmed back by 2 bases and J by 5 bases, and the junction contains 9 bases that no gene match accounts for.